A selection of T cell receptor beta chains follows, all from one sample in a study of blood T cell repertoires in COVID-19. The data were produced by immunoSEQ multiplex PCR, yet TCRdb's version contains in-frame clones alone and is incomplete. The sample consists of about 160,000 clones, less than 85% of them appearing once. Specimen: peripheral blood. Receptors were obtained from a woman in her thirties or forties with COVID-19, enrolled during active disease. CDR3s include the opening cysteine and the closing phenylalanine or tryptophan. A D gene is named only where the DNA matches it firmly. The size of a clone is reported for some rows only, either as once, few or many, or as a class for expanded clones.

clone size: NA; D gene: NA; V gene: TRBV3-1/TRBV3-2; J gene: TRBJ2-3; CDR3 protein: CASSHTGGTDTQYF; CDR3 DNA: TGTGCCAGCAGCCACACGGGGGGCACAGATACGCAGTATTTT
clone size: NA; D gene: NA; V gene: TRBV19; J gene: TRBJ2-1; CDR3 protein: CATQTASGSYNEQFF; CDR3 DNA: TGTGCCACCCAGACAGCCTCGGGCTCCTACAATGAGCAGTTCTTC
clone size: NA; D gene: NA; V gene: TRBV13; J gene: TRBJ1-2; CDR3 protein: CASSLDRGGPINTF; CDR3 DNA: TGTGCCAGCAGCTTAGATCGGGGGGGCCCCATTAACACCTTC
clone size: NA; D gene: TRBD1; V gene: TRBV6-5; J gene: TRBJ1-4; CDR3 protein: CASRLGQFNEKLFF; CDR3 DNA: TGTGCCAGCAGGCTGGGACAGTTTAATGAAAAACTGTTTTTT
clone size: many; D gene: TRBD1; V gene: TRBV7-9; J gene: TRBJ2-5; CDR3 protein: CASSLDLGQTTKETQYF; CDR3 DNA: TGTGCCAGCAGCTTAGATCTGGGACAGACTACGAAAGAGACCCAGTACTTC
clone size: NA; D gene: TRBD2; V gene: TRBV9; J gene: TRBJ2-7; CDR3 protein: CASSVEGLAAKQYF; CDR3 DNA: TGTGCCAGCAGCGTAGAAGGACTAGCGGCTAAGCAGTACTTC
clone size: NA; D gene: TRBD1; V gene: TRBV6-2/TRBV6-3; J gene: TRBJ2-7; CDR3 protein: CASSYRQGTSYEQYF; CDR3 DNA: TGTGCCAGCAGTTACCGACAGGGTACCTCCTACGAGCAGTACTTC
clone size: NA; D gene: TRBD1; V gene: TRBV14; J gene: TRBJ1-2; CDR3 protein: CASSQGGQGNYGYTF; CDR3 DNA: TGTGCCAGCAGCCAAGGGGGACAGGGGAACTATGGCTACACCTTC
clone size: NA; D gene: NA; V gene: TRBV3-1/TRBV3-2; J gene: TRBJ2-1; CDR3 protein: CASSQRLGSGDEQFF; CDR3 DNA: TGTGCCAGCAGCCAAAGACTAGGGTCTGGGGATGAGCAGTTCTTC
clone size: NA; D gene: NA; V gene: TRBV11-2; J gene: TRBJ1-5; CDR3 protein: CASSLDRGGNQPQHF; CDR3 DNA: TGTGCCAGCAGCTTAGACAGGGGAGGCAATCAGCCCCAGCATTTT
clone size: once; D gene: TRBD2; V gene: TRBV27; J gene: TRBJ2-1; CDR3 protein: CASTVAGALDEQFF; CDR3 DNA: TGTGCCAGCACTGTAGCGGGAGCTTTGGATGAGCAGTTCTTC
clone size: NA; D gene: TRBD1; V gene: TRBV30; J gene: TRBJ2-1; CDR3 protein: CAWSAGTGDYNEQFF; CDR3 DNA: TGTGCCTGGAGTGCTGGGACAGGAGATTACAATGAGCAGTTCTTC
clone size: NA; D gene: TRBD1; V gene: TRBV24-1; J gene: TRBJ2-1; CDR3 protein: CATSDFGDRFSDEQFF; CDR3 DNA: TGTGCCACCAGTGATTTTGGGGACAGGTTTTCCGATGAGCAGTTCTTC
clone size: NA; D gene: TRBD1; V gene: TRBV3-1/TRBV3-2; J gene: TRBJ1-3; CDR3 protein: CASQGVWNTIYF; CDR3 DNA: TGTGCCAGCCAGGGGGTTTGGAACACCATATATTTT
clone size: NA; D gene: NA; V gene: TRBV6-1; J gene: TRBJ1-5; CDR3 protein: CASSEGGNQPQHF; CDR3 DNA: TGTGCCAGCAGTGAGGGGGGTAATCAGCCCCAGCATTTT
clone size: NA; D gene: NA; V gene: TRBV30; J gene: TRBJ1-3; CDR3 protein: CAWSVGRADTIYF; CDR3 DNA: TGTGCCTGGAGTGTCGGCAGGGCGGACACCATATATTTT
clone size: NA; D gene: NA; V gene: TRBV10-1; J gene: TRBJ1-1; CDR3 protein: CASSGGRQVKIRTAEAFF; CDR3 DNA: TGCGCCAGCAGTGGAGGAAGACAGGTTAAAATCCGGACCGCTGAAGCTTTCTTT
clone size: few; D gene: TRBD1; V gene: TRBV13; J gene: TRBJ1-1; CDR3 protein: CASSPRQGGGTEAFF; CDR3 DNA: TGTGCCAGCAGCCCCAGACAGGGCGGGGGGACTGAAGCTTTCTTT
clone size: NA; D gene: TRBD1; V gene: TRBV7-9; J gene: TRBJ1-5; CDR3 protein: CASSPGTGNQPQHF; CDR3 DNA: TGTGCCAGCAGCCCCGGGACAGGGAATCAGCCCCAGCATTTT
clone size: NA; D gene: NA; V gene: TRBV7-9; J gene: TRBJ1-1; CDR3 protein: CASSLGPPPYEAFF; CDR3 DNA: TGTGCCAGCAGCTTAGGGCCCCCCCCATATGAAGCTTTCTTT
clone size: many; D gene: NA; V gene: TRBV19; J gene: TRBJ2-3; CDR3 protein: CASRARGEGTDTQYF; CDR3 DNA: TGTGCCAGTAGGGCCCGTGGGGAGGGCACAGATACGCAGTATTTT
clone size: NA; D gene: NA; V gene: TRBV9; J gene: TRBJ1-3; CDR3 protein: CASSDSGVDTIYF; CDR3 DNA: TGTGCCAGCAGCGATTCCGGTGTGGACACCATATATTTT
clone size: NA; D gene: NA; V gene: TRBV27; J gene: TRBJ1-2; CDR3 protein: CASSLSGTYYGYTF; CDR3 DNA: TGTGCCAGCAGTTTGTCCGGGACATACTATGGCTACACCTTC
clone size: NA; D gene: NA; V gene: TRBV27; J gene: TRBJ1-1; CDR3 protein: CASRPGSDTEAFF; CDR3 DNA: TGTGCCAGCAGACCAGGGTCCGACACTGAAGCTTTCTTT
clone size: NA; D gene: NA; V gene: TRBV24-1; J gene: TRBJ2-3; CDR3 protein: CATSDVRSTDTQYF; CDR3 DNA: TGTGCCACCAGTGACGTGCGTAGCACAGATACGCAGTATTTT
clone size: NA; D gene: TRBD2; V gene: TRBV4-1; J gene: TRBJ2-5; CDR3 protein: CASSQVGGEETQYF; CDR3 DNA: TGCGCCAGCAGCCAAGTCGGGGGGGAAGAGACCCAGTACTTC
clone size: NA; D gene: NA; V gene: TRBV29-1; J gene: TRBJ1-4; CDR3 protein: CSVPSSAEGHEKLFF; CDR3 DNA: TGCAGCGTTCCCTCGAGCGCGGAGGGACATGAAAAACTGTTTTTT
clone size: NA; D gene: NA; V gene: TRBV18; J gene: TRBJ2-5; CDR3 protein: CASSQWLAEETQYF; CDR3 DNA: TGTGCCAGCTCACAGTGGCTAGCAGAAGAGACCCAGTACTTC
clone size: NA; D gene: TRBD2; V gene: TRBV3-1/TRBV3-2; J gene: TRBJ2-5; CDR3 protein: CASSQEAILASWRYF; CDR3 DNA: TGTGCCAGCAGCCAAGAGGCTATACTAGCGTCCTGGAGGTACTTC
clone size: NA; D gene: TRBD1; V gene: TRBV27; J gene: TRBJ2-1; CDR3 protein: CASSIGGGDNEQFF; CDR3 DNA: TGTGCCAGCTCCATAGGGGGCGGAGACAATGAGCAGTTCTTC
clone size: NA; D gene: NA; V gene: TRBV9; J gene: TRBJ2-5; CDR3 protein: CASSVGLGRFETQYF; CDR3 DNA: TGTGCCAGCAGCGTAGGACTAGGGAGATTTGAGACCCAGTACTTC
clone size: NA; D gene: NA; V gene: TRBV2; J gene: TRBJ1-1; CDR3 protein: CASNWMRTEAFF; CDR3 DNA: TGTGCCAGCAACTGGATGCGGACTGAAGCTTTCTTT
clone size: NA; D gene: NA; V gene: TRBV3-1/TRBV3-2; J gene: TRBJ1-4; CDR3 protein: CAGSWGIGEKLFF; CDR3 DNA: TGTGCAGGGTCTTGGGGCATTGGTGAAAAACTGTTTTTT
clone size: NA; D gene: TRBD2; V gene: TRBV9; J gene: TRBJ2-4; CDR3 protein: CASSSGLQKNIQYF; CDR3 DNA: TGTGCCAGCAGCTCGGGACTACAAAAAAACATTCAGTACTTC
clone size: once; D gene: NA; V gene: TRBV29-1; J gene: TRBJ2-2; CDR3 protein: CSVATDPRITGELFF; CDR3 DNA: TGCAGCGTTGCTACCGATCCCCGAATCACCGGGGAGCTGTTTTTT
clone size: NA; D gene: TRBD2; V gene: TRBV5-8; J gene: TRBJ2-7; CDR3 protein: CASSSFSGGGYEQYF; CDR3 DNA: TGTGCCAGCAGCTCTTTCAGCGGGGGGGGGTACGAGCAGTACTTC
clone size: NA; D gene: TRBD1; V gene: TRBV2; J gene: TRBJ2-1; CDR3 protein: CASSNDRGNEQFF; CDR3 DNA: TGTGCCAGCAGTAACGACAGGGGAAATGAGCAGTTCTTC
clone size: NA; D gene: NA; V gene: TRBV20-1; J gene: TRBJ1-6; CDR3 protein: CSASKQGNPYNSPLHF; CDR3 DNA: TGCAGTGCTAGTAAGCAGGGGAACCCCTATAATTCACCCCTCCACTTT
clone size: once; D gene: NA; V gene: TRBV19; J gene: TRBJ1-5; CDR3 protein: CASSIVSSEPQHF; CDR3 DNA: TGTGCCAGTAGTATTGTGTCCTCGGAGCCCCAGCATTTT
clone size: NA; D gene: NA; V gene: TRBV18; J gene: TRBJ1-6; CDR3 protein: CASSPTGKGSPLHF; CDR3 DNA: TGTGCCAGCTCACCAACAGGGAAGGGTTCACCCCTCCACTTT
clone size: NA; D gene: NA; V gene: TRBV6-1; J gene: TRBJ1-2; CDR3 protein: CASSEAGAGYGYTF; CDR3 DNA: TGTGCCAGCAGTGAAGCAGGGGCCGGCTATGGCTACACCTTC
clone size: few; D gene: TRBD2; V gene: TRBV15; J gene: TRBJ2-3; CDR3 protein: CATSREGTSGRWGSDTQYF; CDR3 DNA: TGTGCCACCAGCAGGGAGGGGACTAGCGGGAGGTGGGGGTCAGATACGCAGTATTTT
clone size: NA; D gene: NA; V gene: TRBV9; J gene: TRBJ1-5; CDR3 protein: CASSVDSYSNQPQHF; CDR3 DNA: TGTGCCAGCAGCGTAGACAGTTATAGCAATCAGCCCCAGCATTTT
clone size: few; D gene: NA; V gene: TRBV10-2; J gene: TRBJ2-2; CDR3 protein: CASSVTPNTGELFF; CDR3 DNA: TGCGCCAGCAGTGTTACACCGAACACCGGGGAGCTGTTTTTT
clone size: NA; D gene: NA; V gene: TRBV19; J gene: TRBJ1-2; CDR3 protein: CASSIAIKTGTGYTF; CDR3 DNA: TGTGCCAGTAGTATAGCCATCAAGACAGGCACCGGCTACACCTTC
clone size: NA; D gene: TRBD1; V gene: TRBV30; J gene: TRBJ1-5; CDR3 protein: CAWSAPGGNQPQHF; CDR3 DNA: TGTGCCTGGAGTGCCCCAGGGGGAAATCAGCCCCAGCATTTT